This entry describes one T cell receptor (beta chain). TCRdb keeps only in-frame clones here, not all; method: immunoSEQ multiplex PCR. The sample gives roughly 110,000 clones, under 70% of which show up once; under 45% is in the top ten. The data are from a study of cytotoxic CD8 clonotypes in ibrutinib-treated CLL. Germline V lookup: CDR1 SQVTM, CDR2 ANQGSEA. Trimming cost V 7 bases and J 5 bases; bases outside gene matches: 10. The CDR3 sequence is 13 residues long. The input for sequencing was PBMCs, taken after 24 months of ibrutinib treatment. V and J are TRBV29-1 and TRBJ2-7, with 8 positions matching TRBD1. The TCR originated in a human donor with chronic lymphocytic leukemia. The CDR3 reads CSAATGAKDEQYF. For the CDR3, the DNA is TGCAGCGCTGCGACAGGGGCTAAGGACGAGCAGTACTTC.